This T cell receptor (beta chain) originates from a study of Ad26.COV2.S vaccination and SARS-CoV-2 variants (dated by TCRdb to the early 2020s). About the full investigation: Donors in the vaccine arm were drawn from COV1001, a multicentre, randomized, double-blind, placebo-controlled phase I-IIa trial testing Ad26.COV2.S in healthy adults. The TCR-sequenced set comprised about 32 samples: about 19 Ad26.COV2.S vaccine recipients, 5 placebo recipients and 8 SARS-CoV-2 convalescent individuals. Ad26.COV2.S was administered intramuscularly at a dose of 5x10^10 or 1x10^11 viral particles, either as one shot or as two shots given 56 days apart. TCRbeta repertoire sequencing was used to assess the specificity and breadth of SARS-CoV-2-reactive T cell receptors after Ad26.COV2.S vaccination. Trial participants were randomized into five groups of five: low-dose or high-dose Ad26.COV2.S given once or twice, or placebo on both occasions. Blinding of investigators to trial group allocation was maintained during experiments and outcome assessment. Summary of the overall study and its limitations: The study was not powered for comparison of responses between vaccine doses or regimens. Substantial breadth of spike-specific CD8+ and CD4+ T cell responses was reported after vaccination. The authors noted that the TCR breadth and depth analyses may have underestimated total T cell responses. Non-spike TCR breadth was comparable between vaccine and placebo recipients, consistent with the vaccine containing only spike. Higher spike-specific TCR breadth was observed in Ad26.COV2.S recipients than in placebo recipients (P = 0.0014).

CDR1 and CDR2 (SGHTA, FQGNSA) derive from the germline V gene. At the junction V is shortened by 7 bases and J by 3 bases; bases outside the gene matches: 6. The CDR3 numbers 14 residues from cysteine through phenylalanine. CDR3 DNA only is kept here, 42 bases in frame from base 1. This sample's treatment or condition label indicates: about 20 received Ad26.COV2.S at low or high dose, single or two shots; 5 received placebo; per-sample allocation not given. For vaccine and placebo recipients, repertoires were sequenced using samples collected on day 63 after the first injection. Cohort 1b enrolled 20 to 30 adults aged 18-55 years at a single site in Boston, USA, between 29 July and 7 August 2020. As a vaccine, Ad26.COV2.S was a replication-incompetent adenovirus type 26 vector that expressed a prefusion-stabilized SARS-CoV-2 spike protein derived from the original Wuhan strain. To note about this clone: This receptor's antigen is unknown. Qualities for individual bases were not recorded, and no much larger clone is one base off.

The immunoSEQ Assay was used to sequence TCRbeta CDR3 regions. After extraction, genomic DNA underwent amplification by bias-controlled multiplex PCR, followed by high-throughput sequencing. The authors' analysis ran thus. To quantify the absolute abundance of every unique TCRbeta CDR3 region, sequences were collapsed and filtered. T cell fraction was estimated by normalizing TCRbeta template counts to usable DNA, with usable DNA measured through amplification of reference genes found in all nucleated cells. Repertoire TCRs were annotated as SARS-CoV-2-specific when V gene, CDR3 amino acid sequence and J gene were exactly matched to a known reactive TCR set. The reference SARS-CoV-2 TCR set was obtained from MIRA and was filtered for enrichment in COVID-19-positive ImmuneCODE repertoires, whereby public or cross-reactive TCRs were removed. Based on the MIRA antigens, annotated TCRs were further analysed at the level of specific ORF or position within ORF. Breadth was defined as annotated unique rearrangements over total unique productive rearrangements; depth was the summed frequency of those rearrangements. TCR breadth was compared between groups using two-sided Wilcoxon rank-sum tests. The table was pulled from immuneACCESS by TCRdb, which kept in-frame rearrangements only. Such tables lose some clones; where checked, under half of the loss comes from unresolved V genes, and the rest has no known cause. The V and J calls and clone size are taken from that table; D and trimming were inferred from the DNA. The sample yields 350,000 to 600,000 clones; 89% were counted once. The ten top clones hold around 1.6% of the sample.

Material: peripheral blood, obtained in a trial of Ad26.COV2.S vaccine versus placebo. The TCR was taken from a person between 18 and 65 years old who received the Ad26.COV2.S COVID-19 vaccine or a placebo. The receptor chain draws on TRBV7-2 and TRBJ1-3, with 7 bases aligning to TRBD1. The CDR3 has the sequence CASTKTGFGNTIYF. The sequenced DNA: TGTGCCAGCACCAAGACAGGGTTTGGAAACACCATATATTTT. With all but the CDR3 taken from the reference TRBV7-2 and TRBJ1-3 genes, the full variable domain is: GAGVSQSPSNKVTEKGKDVELRCDPISGHTALYWYRQSLGQGLEFLIYFQGNSAPDKSGLPSDRFSAERTGGSVSTLTIQRTQQEDSAVYLCASTKTGFGNTIYFGEGSWLTVV.